The clone carrying this T cell receptor (beta chain) was observed a single time. Its matching antigen is unknown. The data derive from a study of memory CD4+ T cells and cytomegalovirus serostatus. The CDR3 sequence is 15 residues long. Per the germline V gene, CDR1 is SGDLS and CDR2 is YYNGEE. Trimming at V came to 1 base and at J to 6 bases, leaving 7 bases not matched to a gene. The repertoire was sequenced with immunoSEQ multiplex PCR; TCRdb's copy has only in-frame clones and lacks some. Seen here are tens of thousands of clones, roughly 78% observed once, and the top ten hold roughly 0.61%. Study conclusions and caveats: CD4+ memory repertoires contained about two fifths of the roughly 160 reported CMV TCRbeta sequences.

Single viable CD3+CD4+CD8-CD45RO+ cells were sorted as the memory CD4+ T cells. Total CD4+ T cells were enriched by CD4 positive selection. The material sequenced was memory CD4+ T cells from blood. This rearrangement joins TRBV9 to TRBJ1-2, with TRBD1 identical over 9 bases. The TCR sequence derives from an adult in good health and CMV-seronegative. Here the CDR3 DNA reads TGTGCCAGCAGCGTATCGGGACAGGGATCTCATGGCTACACCTTC. It yields the protein CASSVSGQGSHGYTF.